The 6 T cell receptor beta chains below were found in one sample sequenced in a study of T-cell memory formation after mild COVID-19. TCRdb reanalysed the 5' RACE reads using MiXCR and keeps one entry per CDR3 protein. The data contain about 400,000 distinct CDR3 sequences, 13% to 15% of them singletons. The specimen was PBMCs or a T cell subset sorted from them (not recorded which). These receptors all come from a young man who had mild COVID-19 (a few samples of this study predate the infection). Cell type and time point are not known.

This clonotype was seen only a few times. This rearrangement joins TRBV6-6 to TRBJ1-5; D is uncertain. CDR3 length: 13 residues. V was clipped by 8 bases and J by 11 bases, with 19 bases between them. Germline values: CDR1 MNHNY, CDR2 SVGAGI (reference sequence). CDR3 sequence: CASDVRTSGSQHF. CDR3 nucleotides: TGTGCCAGCGATGTACGCACCTCTGGGTCCCAGCATTTT.

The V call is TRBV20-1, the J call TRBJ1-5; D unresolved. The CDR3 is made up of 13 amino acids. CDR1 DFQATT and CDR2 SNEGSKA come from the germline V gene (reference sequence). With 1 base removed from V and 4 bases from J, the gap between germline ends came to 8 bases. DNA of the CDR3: TGCAGTGCTAGAGGTTGGGTTAATCAGCCCCAGCATTTT. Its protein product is CSARGWVNQPQHF.

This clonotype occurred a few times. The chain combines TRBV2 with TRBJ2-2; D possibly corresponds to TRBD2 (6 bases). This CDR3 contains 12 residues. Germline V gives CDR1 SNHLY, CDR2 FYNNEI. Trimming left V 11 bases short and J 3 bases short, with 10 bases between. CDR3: CAGTGDTGELFF. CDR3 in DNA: TGTGCCGGAACGGGGGACACCGGGGAGCTGTTTTTT.

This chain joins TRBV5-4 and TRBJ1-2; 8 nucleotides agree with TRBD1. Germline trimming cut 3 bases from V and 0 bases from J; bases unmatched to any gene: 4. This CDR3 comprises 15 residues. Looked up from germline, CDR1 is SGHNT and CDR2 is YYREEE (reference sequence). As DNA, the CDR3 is TGTGCCAGCAGCTCCGACAGGGGATCTAACTATGGCTACACCTTC. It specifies CASSSDRGSNYGYTF.

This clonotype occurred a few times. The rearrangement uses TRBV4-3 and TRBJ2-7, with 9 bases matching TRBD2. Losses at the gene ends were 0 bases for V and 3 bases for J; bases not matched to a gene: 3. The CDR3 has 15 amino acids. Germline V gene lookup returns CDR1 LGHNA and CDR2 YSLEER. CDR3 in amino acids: CASSQEAGGRYEQYF. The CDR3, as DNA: TGCGCCAGCAGCCAAGAAGCGGGGGGCCGCTACGAGCAGTACTTC.

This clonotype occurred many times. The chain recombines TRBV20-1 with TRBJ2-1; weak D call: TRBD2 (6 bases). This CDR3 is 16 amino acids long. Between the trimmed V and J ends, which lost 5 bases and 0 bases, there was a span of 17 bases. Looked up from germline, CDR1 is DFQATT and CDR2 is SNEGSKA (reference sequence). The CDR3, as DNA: TGCAGTGCTTTAGATTCGGGACTCCCCTCCTACAATGAGCAGTTCTTC. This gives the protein CSALDSGLPSYNEQFF.